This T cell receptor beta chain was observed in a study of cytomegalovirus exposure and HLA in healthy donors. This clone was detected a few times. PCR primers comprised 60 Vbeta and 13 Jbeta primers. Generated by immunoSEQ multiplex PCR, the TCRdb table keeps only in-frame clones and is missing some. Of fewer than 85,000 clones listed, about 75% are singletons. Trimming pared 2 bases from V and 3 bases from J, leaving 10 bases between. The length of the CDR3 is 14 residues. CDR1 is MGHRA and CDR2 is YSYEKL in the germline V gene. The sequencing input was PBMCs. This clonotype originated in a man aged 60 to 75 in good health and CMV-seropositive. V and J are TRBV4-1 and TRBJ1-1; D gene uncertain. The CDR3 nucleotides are TGCGCCAGCAGCCAAATAGCCGATCACACTGAAGCTTTCTTT. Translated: CASSQIADHTEAFF.